These 32 T cell receptor beta chains share one sample of origin, sequenced in a study of neurological immune-mediated disorders. TCRdb re-called the 5' RACE reads with MiXCR, one entry per CDR3 protein. The sample yields approximately 100,000 distinct CDR3 sequences, 11% seen once. Time point: longitudinal time-point 3. The specimen sequenced was PBMCs. Receptors originate from a female donor with HTLV-1-associated myelopathy (HAM/TSP).

A note on this clonotype: Germline is not matched at one junction end, which may reflect a read error. V is TRBV5-6 and J is TRBJ2-7; possibly TRBD2 for D (7 bases). The CDR3 has 12 residues. Germline loops: CDR1 SGHDT, CDR2 YYEEEE. In DNA form, the CDR3 reads TGTGCCAACAGCTGGGGGGGCGACGAGCAGTACTTC. Translated: CANSWGGDEQYF.

This clonotype came up many times. The rearrangement uses TRBV20-1 and TRBJ2-2; 7 positions match TRBD2. CDR1 is DFQATT and CDR2 is SNEGSKA in the germline V gene (reference sequence). Unmatched junction bases numbered 6, after V lost 3 bases and J lost 5 bases. The CDR3 totals 14 residues. CDR3 coding DNA: TGCAGTGCTAGTAAAGCGGGGTCAACCGGGGAGCTGTTTTTT. This sequence encodes CSASKAGSTGELFF.

This clonotype was picked up many times. The rearrangement uses TRBV20-1 and TRBJ2-2, with D tentatively TRBD1 or TRBD2 (5 bases each). CDR3 length: 15 amino acids. Trimming took off 0 bases at V and 4 bases at J, with 12 bases between the two ends. Looked up from germline, CDR1 is DFQATT and CDR2 is SNEGSKA (reference sequence). As DNA, the CDR3 is TGCAGTGCTAGAGATCGGGGAAGGGGCACCGGGGAGCTGTTTTTT. Residues: CSARDRGRGTGELFF.

This sequence joins TRBV29-1 and TRBJ1-5; possible D gene TRBD1, 5 bases. Trimming removed 6 bases from V and 1 base from J, with 13 bases in between. The CDR3 length is 14 residues. Germline V gene sequence: CDR1 SQVTM, CDR2 ANQGSEA. The CDR3 sequence is CSVRSGPSNQPQHF. CDR3 coding DNA: TGCAGCGTCAGGTCGGGACCGAGCAATCAGCCCCAGCATTTT.

This clonotype was found many times. The chain employs TRBV5-1 and TRBJ1-6; perhaps TRBD1 as D (5 bases). CDR1 SGHRS and CDR2 YFSETQ come from the germline V gene. V gave up 0 bases and J gave up 14 bases, with 12 bases separating them. The length of the CDR3 is 13 residues. The chain's CDR3 is CASSLADSVTLHF. The CDR3, as DNA: TGCGCCAGCAGCTTGGCCGACAGCGTAACCCTCCACTTT.

With regard to this clonotype: A clone one base away is much larger, so this may be a read error. The gene calls are TRBV28 and TRBJ2-6; possible D gene TRBD2, 6 bases. The CDR3 totals 12 residues. V was clipped by 8 bases and J by 8 bases, with 10 bases between them. CDR1 and CDR2 (germline): MDHEN, SYDVKM. DNA of the CDR3: TGTGCCAGCCAGAGCGGGTCCAACGTCCTGACTTTC. Translation: CASQSGSNVLTF.

The chain uses TRBV7-2 and TRBJ2-7; TRBD2 agrees at 7 bases. The junction had 4 bases not matched to a gene; V was cut back by 5 bases and J by 3 bases. The CDR3 contains 13 residues. Germline loops: CDR1 SGHTA, CDR2 FQGNSA. DNA for the CDR3: TGTGCCAGCAGCAGCGGGGTTAACTACGAGCAGTACTTC. Translating gives CASSSGVNYEQYF.

As DNA, the CDR3 is TGTGCCAGCACTGGGGGCGGGGGGAGATATGAGCAGTTCTTC. Amino acid sequence: CASTGGGGRYEQFF. The V call is TRBV6-1, the J call TRBJ2-1, with 8 bases matching TRBD2. The CDR3 contains 14 residues. Looked up from germline, CDR1 is MNHNS and CDR2 is SASEGT. Trimming cost V 7 bases and J 8 bases; bases outside gene matches: 10.

This clonotype was observed a handful of times. This chain joins TRBV6-1 and TRBJ2-2; 12 nucleotides agree with TRBD2. CDR1 is MNHNS, CDR2 SASEGT, per germline. J was trimmed by 6 bases and V by 1 base; bases with no gene match: 6. The CDR3 has 17 amino acids. The CDR3 DNA follows: TGTGCCAGCAGTGAAGTTGGTCTAGCGGGGGGGGCCGGGGAGCTGTTTTTT. This translates into CASSEVGLAGGAGELFF.

The rearrangement joins TRBV7-7 to TRBJ2-2; tentative D call: TRBD1 (5 bases). The CDR3 totals 15 residues. V was trimmed by 5 bases and J by 9 bases, leaving 19 bases between them. The germline V gene has CDR1 SSHAT and CDR2 FNYEAQ (reference sequence). The CDR3 loop reads CASSASNRSPRELFF. As DNA, the CDR3 is TGTGCCAGCAGCGCCAGCAACAGGTCTCCCAGGGAGCTGTTTTTT.

This clonotype was counted ten times or more. This sequence joins TRBV29-1 and TRBJ1-5, with 7 nucleotides matching TRBD1. The germline gives CDR1 SQVTM, CDR2 ANQGSEA. J gave up 6 bases and V 7 bases, and 6 bases lay outside the gene matches. The CDR3 covers 12 residues. The DNA of the CDR3 is TGCAGCGCAGGGACAGCAGGTCAGCCCCAGCATTTT. Its protein is CSAGTAGQPQHF.

This clonotype has a count of ten or more. The rearrangement links TRBV5-1 to TRBJ2-7; D is possibly TRBD2 (7 bases). CDR1 is SGHRS and CDR2 is YFSETQ in the germline V gene. V was shortened by 5 bases and J by 1 base, with 19 bases between the two germline ends. The CDR3 is 16 amino acids. This CDR3 is CASSSHWGGGSYEQYF. In nucleotides, the CDR3 is TGCGCCAGCAGTTCCCATTGGGGAGGGGGATCCTACGAGCAGTACTTC.

This clonotype was observed at least ten times. This chain uses TRBV7-2 with TRBJ2-3; D remains ambiguous. Trimming shortened V by 5 bases and J by 0 bases, and 12 bases separated the two germline ends. The CDR3 contains 15 residues. The germline V gene encodes CDR1 SGHTA and CDR2 FQGNSA. CDR3 region: CASSRWPSSTDTQYF. The CDR3 DNA follows: TGTGCCAGCAGCCGGTGGCCTAGTAGCACAGATACGCAGTATTTT.

This clonotype was observed many times. V usage is TRBV20-1 and J usage is TRBJ2-1; D may be TRBD1 or TRBD2 (5 bases each). The CDR3 sequence is 15 residues long. V was clipped by 0 bases and J by 6 bases, with 15 bases between them. Germline-derived CDR1 and CDR2 are DFQATT and SNEGSKA (reference sequence). The CDR3 DNA is TGCAGTGCTAGAGATTTTGGGGGTAGTGGCAATGAGCAGTTCTTC. Residues: CSARDFGGSGNEQFF.

This clonotype was counted at least ten times. The J gene is TRBJ2-7, the V gene TRBV10-2; no definite D call. From germline, CDR1 is WSHSY and CDR2 SAAADI. CDR3 length: 13 amino acids. Trimming removed 6 bases from V and 0 bases from J, with 9 bases in between. The CDR3 protein is CASSQSRSYEQYF. The CDR3 region has the DNA TGCGCCAGCAGCCAGAGCCGCTCCTACGAGCAGTACTTC.

This clonotype has a count of ten or more. Written as DNA, the CDR3 is TGCAGTGCTAGATCAGGGGGCCCCAAAAACATTCAGTACTTC. It encodes CSARSGGPKNIQYF. The V and J genes are TRBV20-1 and TRBJ2-4; 8 nucleotides match TRBD1. CDR1 and CDR2 (germline): DFQATT, SNEGSKA (reference sequence). This CDR3 has 14 amino acids. Trimming removed 2 bases from V and 2 bases from J; junction bases left unmatched: 2.

This chain joins TRBV12-3 or TRBV12-4 and TRBJ2-3, with 7 bases that match TRBD2. J lost 3 bases, V lost 5 bases, and 11 bases had no gene match. The CDR3 consists of 16 residues. CDR3 DNA sequence: TGTGCCAGCAGTCGCACTAGCGCAGCTAGAACAGATACGCAGTATTTT. Protein: CASSRTSAARTDTQYF.

At least ten counts were recorded for this clonotype. The chain employs TRBV20-1 and TRBJ2-7; the D is unclear. This CDR3 is built from 11 residues. Germline V CDR1 and CDR2: DFQATT, SNEGSKA (reference sequence). Deletions cut 0 bases from V and 4 bases from J, with 4 bases between. CDR3 coding DNA: TGCAGTGCTAGAGATACATACGAGCAGTACTTC. Translation gives CSARDTYEQYF.

This clonotype was observed at least ten times. The gene calls are TRBV5-5 and TRBJ2-5, with 9 bases identical to TRBD1. The CDR3 runs 14 residues. Germline V gives CDR1 SGHKS, CDR2 YYEKEE (reference sequence). Trimming at V came to 3 bases and at J to 1 base, leaving 1 base not matched to a gene. This chain's CDR3 is CASSSGQGQETQYF. CDR3 coding DNA: TGTGCCAGCAGCTCGGGACAGGGCCAAGAGACCCAGTACTTC.

This clonotype was seen at least ten times. The J gene is TRBJ2-7, the V gene TRBV5-1; tentative D call: TRBD1 (5 bases). The CDR3 is made up of 14 amino acids. V lost 6 bases to trimming and J lost 2 bases, with 15 bases between them. CDR1 SGHRS and CDR2 YFSETQ come from the germline V gene. The CDR3 DNA follows: TGCGCCAGCAAGTACCAGGGCGGAACCTACGAGCAGTACTTC. This translates into CASKYQGGTYEQYF.

Turning to this clonotype: A much larger clone differs from this one at a single base, so this may be a read error. As DNA, the CDR3 is TGCGCCAGCAGCTTATTTCTAGCAGGCGAGGAGACCAAGTACTTC. It is translated as CASSLFLAGEETKYF. This sequence joins TRBV5-1 and TRBJ2-5; maybe TRBD2 (5 bases). The V gene's germline CDR1 is SGHRS and CDR2 YFSETQ. The CDR3 has 15 amino acids.

To note about this clonotype: This may arise from a read error, as a much more abundant clone is one base away. This chain joins TRBV5-6 and TRBJ2-1; D perhaps matches TRBD2 (6 bases). Germline loops: CDR1 SGHDT, CDR2 YYEEEE. Trimming pared 4 bases from V and 7 bases from J, leaving 18 bases between. This CDR3 has 15 residues. Written as DNA, the CDR3 is TGTGCCAGCAGCCCGGAGGGGTGGGGCTGGAATGAGCAGTTCTTC. Translating gives CASSPEGWGWNEQFF.

This clonotype came up many times. The V gene is TRBV7-2, the J gene TRBJ1-6; 7 bases line up with TRBD1. Germline lookup yields CDR1 SGHTA and CDR2 FQGNSA. After removal of 5 bases from V and 4 bases from J, the junction contained 8 bases not matched to a gene. This CDR3 is built from 16 residues. The CDR3: CASSLRGQTYNSPLHF. The CDR3 DNA is TGTGCCAGCAGCCTCCGGGGACAGACTTATAATTCACCCCTCCACTTT.

This clonotype was detected a few times. The rearrangement links TRBV28 to TRBJ2-7; D not certain. Germline values: CDR1 MDHEN, CDR2 SYDVKM. The CDR3 loop spans 12 amino acids. Trimming took 5 bases from V and 4 from J, leaving 9 bases between them. CDR3 in amino acids: CASSPPLYEQYF. CDR3 DNA: TGTGCCAGCAGTCCCCCCCTTTACGAGCAGTACTTC.

Regarding this clonotype: Just one base apart from a much larger clone, this may be a read error. V usage is TRBV7-2 and J usage is TRBJ2-3, with D maybe TRBD2 (7 bases). Trimming removed 6 bases at V and 1 base at J, with 14 bases between. The CDR3 consists of 15 residues. Germline assignment: CDR1 SGHTA and CDR2 FQGNSA. CDR3 in DNA: TGTGCCAGCAGGTCGGGGGCGGGGGGCACAGATACGCAGTATTTT. Amino acid sequence: CASRSGAGGTDTQYF.

This clonotype was seen repeatedly, ten times or more. The CDR3 DNA reads TGTGCCAGCAGTTTCTTAGTTTCAACGAACACCGGGGAGCTGTTTTTT. Translating it yields CASSFLVSTNTGELFF. The V call is TRBV12-3 or TRBV12-4, the J call TRBJ2-2; D is uncertain. The CDR3 has 16 amino acids. The ends were cut back, 3 bases at V and 0 bases at J, with 11 bases in the middle.

There are many counts of this clonotype. The chain uses TRBV20-1 and TRBJ1-2, with unresolved D. The length of the CDR3 is 13 residues. Germline values: CDR1 DFQATT, CDR2 SNEGSKA (reference sequence). Trimming took 0 bases from V and 2 from J, leaving 7 bases between them. The CDR3 spells CSARDPDNYGYTF. CDR3 DNA: TGCAGTGCTAGAGACCCCGACAACTATGGCTACACCTTC.

This clonotype was seen repeatedly, ten times or more. The chain joins TRBV5-1 to TRBJ2-7; 8 nucleotides match TRBD1. V was pared by 0 bases and J by 4 bases, with 3 bases of the junction left unmatched. The CDR3 runs to 14 residues. Germline-derived CDR1 and CDR2 are SGHRS and YFSETQ. This chain's CDR3 is CASSLGTGRYEQYF. CDR3 DNA: TGCGCCAGCAGCTTGGGGACAGGGAGGTACGAGCAGTACTTC.

The rearrangement uses TRBV7-2 and TRBJ1-1; D is perhaps TRBD1 (5 bases). V lost 1 base and J 8 bases, leaving 14 bases between the germline ends. CDR3 length equals 14 residues. Germline lookup yields CDR1 SGHTA and CDR2 FQGNSA. The CDR3 reads CASSLVRRGIEAFF. CDR3 coding DNA: TGTGCCAGCAGCTTAGTTCGGAGGGGAATCGAAGCTTTCTTT.

Ten or more counts support this clonotype. The rearrangement joins TRBV7-9 to TRBJ2-2; no reliable D call. Deletions cut 5 bases from V and 2 bases from J, with 9 bases between. CDR1 is SEHNR and CDR2 is FQNEAQ in the germline V gene (reference sequence). The CDR3 covers 14 residues. The chain's CDR3 is CASSAHRNTGELFF. The CDR3, as DNA: TGTGCCAGCAGCGCCCACAGAAACACCGGGGAGCTGTTTTTT.

In this sample, this clonotype turned up many times. The genes are TRBV5-1 and TRBJ2-5, with D unclear. Germline V CDR1 and CDR2: SGHRS, YFSETQ. Between the trimmed V and J ends, which lost 2 bases and 1 base, there was a span of 6 bases. The CDR3 has 13 residues. The CDR3 loop is CASSFGSQETQYF. The CDR3 coding sequence is TGCGCCAGCAGCTTTGGCAGCCAAGAGACCCAGTACTTC.

Ten or more counts support this clonotype. The rearrangement links TRBV4-2 to TRBJ2-7; D is perhaps TRBD1 or TRBD2 (5 bases each). The V end was cut by 1 base, the J end by 7 bases, with 17 bases between. The length of the CDR3 is 15 residues. CDR1 and CDR2 (germline): LGHNA, YNFKEQ. The CDR3 is CASSQVWDLEGEQYF. CDR3 sequence (DNA): TGTGCCAGCAGCCAAGTATGGGATCTTGAGGGGGAGCAGTACTTC.